Below are 29 T cell receptor beta chains sequenced from a single sample in a study of blood T cell repertoires in COVID-19. TCRdb's table, derived via immunoSEQ multiplex PCR, lists solely in-frame clones and lacks some. The sample has some 250,000 clones; around 88% are singletons. The material sequenced was peripheral blood. Every receptor here comes from a man older than 75 with acute or convalescent COVID-19.

The chain is built from TRBV5-1 and TRBJ2-1, with D hard to call. The length of the CDR3 is 14 residues. Trimming cost V 0 bases and J 6 bases, with 10 bases left between them. Per germline, CDR1 SGHRS and CDR2 YFSETQ. CDR3 region: CASSLVFPGNEQFF. The CDR3 coding sequence is TGCGCCAGCAGCTTGGTTTTCCCGGGCAATGAGCAGTTCTTC.

The chain carries TRBV28 and TRBJ1-4; TRBD1 matches 7 bases. With V trimmed by 5 bases and J by 5 bases, 5 bases remained unmatched. Germline CDR1 and CDR2: MDHEN and SYDVKM. The CDR3 has 14 amino acids. CDR3 sequence: CASSTPGGNEKLFF. DNA for the CDR3: TGTGCCAGCAGTACCCCAGGGGGGAATGAAAAACTGTTTTTT.

V gene TRBV6-6 combines with J gene TRBJ2-7, with 11 bases that match TRBD2. This CDR3 has 16 amino acids. Germline CDR1 MNHNY, CDR2 SVGAGI (reference sequence). V gave up 3 bases and J gave up 3 bases; unmatched junction bases: 7. CDR3 nucleotide sequence: TGTGCCAGCAGTTATACGACTAGCGGGACGTTCTACGAGCAGTACTTC. Translated: CASSYTTSGTFYEQYF.

The J gene is TRBJ2-5, the V gene TRBV7-8; TRBD1 agrees at 7 bases. V gave up 4 bases and J gave up 1 base; unmatched junction bases: 6. The CDR3 is 15 residues long. The V gene's germline CDR1 is SGHVS and CDR2 FQNEAQ. The CDR3 coding sequence is TGTGCCAGCAGCTACGGAACAGGGGCCCAAGAGACCCAGTACTTC. Translating gives CASSYGTGAQETQYF.

CDR3 protein: CASSPGTSGNLRPDTQYF. DNA of the CDR3: TGCGCCAGCAGCCCCGGGACTAGCGGGAACCTGAGGCCAGATACGCAGTATTTT. V is TRBV5-1 and J is TRBJ2-3, with 13 bases aligning to TRBD2. CDR3 length: 18 residues. J was trimmed by 4 bases and V by 4 bases; bases with no gene match: 12. CDR1 is SGHRS, CDR2 YFSETQ, per germline.

This clone has a single count. The chain has TRBV20-1 and TRBJ2-4; 7 bases are shared with TRBD1. The CDR3 totals 11 residues. Per germline, CDR1 DFQATT and CDR2 SNEGSKA (reference sequence). CDR3 amino acids: CSLDRKNIQYF. The CDR3 DNA follows: TGCAGCTTGGACAGGAAAAACATTCAGTACTTC.

V usage is TRBV28 and J usage is TRBJ2-7; TRBD1 agrees at 7 bases. The germline V gene encodes CDR1 MDHEN and CDR2 SYDVKM. V shed 4 bases, J shed 4 bases, and the junction held 7 bases outside the gene matches. This CDR3 region has 14 residues. CDR3 sequence: CASSSGQLRYEQYF. The CDR3 DNA sequence: TGTGCCAGCAGTTCGGGACAGTTAAGGTACGAGCAGTACTTC.

J is TRBJ1-1 and V is TRBV11-2; 8 nucleotides agree with TRBD1. Germline loops: CDR1 SGHAT, CDR2 FQNNGV. After removal of 3 bases from V and 5 bases from J, the junction contained 2 bases not matched to a gene. The CDR3 totals 13 residues. CDR3 protein: CASSFRGLTEAFF. The CDR3 nucleotides read TGTGCCAGCAGCTTCAGGGGGCTTACTGAAGCTTTCTTT.

The rearrangement joins TRBV6-5 to TRBJ2-7; maybe TRBD1 (6 bases). CDR3 length equals 12 residues. V dropped 8 bases and J dropped 3 bases, with 11 bases sitting between them. CDR1 and CDR2 (germline): MNHEY, SVGAGI. CDR3 protein: CASGRTVYEQYF. The CDR3 DNA is TGTGCCAGCGGCAGGACAGTCTACGAGCAGTACTTC.

The chain recombines TRBV2 with TRBJ2-7, with D perhaps matching TRBD1 (5 bases). The CDR3 covers 16 residues. CDR1 and CDR2 (germline): SNHLY, FYNNEI. V dropped 6 bases and J dropped 1 base, with 19 bases sitting between them. The CDR3 bases are TGTGCCAGCAGGCCAACGGCCGAAAAGGGGTCCTACGAGCAGTACTTC. Encoded protein: CASRPTAEKGSYEQYF.

This clone showed up just a few times. J is TRBJ1-2 and V is TRBV6-1; D is unclear. The CDR3 sequence is 14 residues long. The germline V and J ends were trimmed by 1 base and 4 bases, with 10 bases remaining between them. Looked up from germline, CDR1 is MNHNS and CDR2 is SASEGT. CDR3 in amino acids: CASSEGQAIYGYTF. In DNA, the CDR3 is TGTGCCAGCAGTGAAGGGCAGGCCATCTATGGCTACACCTTC.

This chain joins TRBV6-5 and TRBJ2-5; 11 bases align to TRBD2. The length of the CDR3 is 15 residues. After removal of 0 bases from V and 4 bases from J, the junction contained 1 base not matched to a gene. Germline loops: CDR1 MNHEY, CDR2 SVGAGI. The CDR3, as DNA: TGTGCCAGCAGTTACTCAGGGACTAGCGGAGAGACCCAGTACTTC. It translates to CASSYSGTSGETQYF.

The rearrangement links TRBV18 to TRBJ2-2, with D possibly matching TRBD1 (6 bases). The CDR3 is 16 amino acids. Germline V CDR1 and CDR2: KGHSH, LQKENI. The V end lost 2 bases, the J end lost 1 base, and 11 bases lay between the germline ends. CDR3 in amino acids: CASSPSQGLNTGELFF. DNA for the CDR3: TGTGCCAGCTCACCATCGCAGGGGCTGAACACCGGGGAGCTGTTTTTT.

This chain joins TRBV18 and TRBJ1-5; 11 bases align to TRBD1. Losses at the gene ends were 4 bases for V and 1 base for J; bases not matched to a gene: 12. CDR1 is KGHSH, CDR2 LQKENI, per germline. There are 19 residues in the CDR3. CDR3 sequence: CASSLRGQGDLGSNQPQHF. The CDR3 DNA sequence: TGTGCCAGCTCACTTAGGGGACAGGGGGATCTTGGAAGCAATCAGCCCCAGCATTTT.

The V gene is TRBV9, the J gene TRBJ2-5, with 9 bases identical to TRBD1. Germline V gives CDR1 SGDLS, CDR2 YYNGEE. V trimming: 4 bases; J trimming: 4 bases; junction bases outside the gene matches: 5. The CDR3 contains 14 residues. The CDR3 coding sequence is TGTGCCAGCAGCCCCAGGACAGGGGTAGAGACCCAGTACTTC. The encoded protein is CASSPRTGVETQYF.

The rearrangement joins TRBV11-2 to TRBJ2-7, with a weak D call TRBD2 (5 bases). The CDR3 is made up of 13 amino acids. Trimming stripped 0 bases from V and 11 bases from J, with 14 bases between. Germline CDR1 and CDR2: SGHAT and FQNNGV. CDR3 nucleotides: TGTGCCAGCAGCTTAGAGATGGAGGCCACTGAGTACTTC. The encoded protein is CASSLEMEATEYF.

The rearrangement links TRBV18 to TRBJ2-7, with 10 bases fitting TRBD1. Per the germline V gene, CDR1 is KGHSH and CDR2 is LQKENI. The length of the CDR3 is 14 residues. V lost 8 bases, J lost 2 bases, and 6 bases stayed unmatched. This CDR3 reads CASTSGTGAYEQYF. CDR3 sequence (DNA): TGTGCCAGCACATCCGGGACAGGGGCCTACGAGCAGTACTTC.

V gene TRBV20-1 combines with J gene TRBJ1-1; 9 bases are a match to TRBD1. CDR1 and CDR2 (germline): DFQATT, SNEGSKA (reference sequence). The CDR3 is 15 residues long. J gave up 4 bases and V 3 bases, and 9 bases lay outside the gene matches. CDR3 bases: TGCAGTGCTAGTGGACAGGGGAGCGCTGGCACTGAAGCTTTCTTT. Protein sequence: CSASGQGSAGTEAFF.

The rearrangement joins TRBV19 to TRBJ2-3; tentatively, D is TRBD2 (6 bases). V lost 3 bases, J lost 0 bases, and 10 bases lay in between. CDR3 length: 15 residues. Per germline, CDR1 LNHDA and CDR2 SQIVND (reference sequence). The DNA for the CDR3 is TGTGCCAGTAGTATGAGCGGGTATAGCACAGATACGCAGTATTTT. It codes for CASSMSGYSTDTQYF.

J is TRBJ2-1 and V is TRBV7-9; 12 bases line up with TRBD2. The CDR3 contains 16 residues. With V trimmed by 4 bases and J by 7 bases, 8 bases remained unmatched. Germline V gene data show CDR1 as SEHNR and CDR2 as FQNEAQ (reference sequence). The CDR3 coding sequence is TGTGCCAGCAGCTCAGGTCCCGGACTAGCGGGGAATGAGCAGTTCTTC. Amino acid sequence: CASSSGPGLAGNEQFF.

V usage is TRBV30 and J usage is TRBJ1-1, with 11 bases lining up with TRBD1. V trimming: 5 bases; J trimming: 11 bases; junction bases outside the gene matches: 7. The germline V gene encodes CDR1 GTSNPN and CDR2 SVGIG (reference sequence). CDR3 size: 12 residues. CDR3 nucleotide sequence: TGTGCCTGGCAACCGGGACAGGGGGTCGCTTTCTTT. Translation gives CAWQPGQGVAFF.

The CDR3 spells CASRELAGGPGTGELFF. The CDR3 DNA sequence: TGTGCCAGCAGAGAACTAGCGGGAGGGCCTGGCACCGGGGAGCTGTTTTTT. V usage is TRBV6-1 and J usage is TRBJ2-2, with 13 bases matching TRBD2. The germline CDR1 and CDR2 sequences are MNHNS and SASEGT. This CDR3 is 17 amino acids long. V lost 6 bases, J lost 4 bases, and 8 bases stayed unmatched.

This chain links TRBV2 with TRBJ1-6; D might be TRBD1 (5 bases). This CDR3 has 16 residues. Germline CDR1 reads SNHLY; CDR2 reads FYNNEI. The V gene lost 6 bases and the J gene lost 6 bases, with 18 bases spanning the gap. The DNA of the CDR3 is TGTGCCAGCAGGCCCCCGGGAGTGGGGCTTAATTCACCCCTCCACTTT. Protein: CASRPPGVGLNSPLHF.

The chain joins TRBV18 to TRBJ1-2; no definite D call. Germline CDR1 reads KGHSH; CDR2 reads LQKENI. V gave up 4 bases and J gave up 6 bases, with 15 bases separating them. This CDR3 comprises 14 residues. The CDR3: CASSQSLVIDGYTF. The CDR3 DNA is TGTGCCAGCTCACAATCCTTAGTAATAGATGGCTACACCTTC. Drawing the rest from reference TRBV18 and TRBJ1-2, the complete variable domain is NAGVMQNPRHLVRRRGQEARLRCSPMKGHSHVYWYRQLPEEGLKFMVYLQKENIIDESGMPKERFSAEFPKEGPSILRIQQVVRGDSAAYFCASSQSLVIDGYTFGSGTRLTVV.

This clone was recorded once. The chain uses TRBV19 and TRBJ2-1, with 10 nucleotides matching TRBD2. Germline assignment: CDR1 LNHDA and CDR2 SQIVND (reference sequence). The CDR3 runs 15 residues. Germline trimming cut 7 bases from V and 4 bases from J; bases unmatched to any gene: 7. The CDR3 loop reads CASKLAGVEYNEQFF. The CDR3, as DNA: TGTGCCAGTAAGCTAGCGGGAGTGGAGTACAATGAGCAGTTCTTC.

The J gene is TRBJ2-7, the V gene TRBV7-2, with 8 bases aligning to TRBD2. CDR1 is SGHTA and CDR2 is FQGNSA in the germline V gene. V trimming: 5 bases; J trimming: 1 base; junction bases outside the gene matches: 13. The CDR3 sequence is 17 residues long. The CDR3 DNA is TGTGCCAGCAGCCCAATGGCGGGCGGGGGGAAGTCCTACGAGCAGTACTTC. Its translation: CASSPMAGGGKSYEQYF.

This clone was seen a handful of times. The chain carries TRBV19 and TRBJ1-2; D is undetermined. This CDR3 comprises 14 residues. Trimming left V 5 bases short and J 0 bases short, with 10 bases between. Germline V gene data show CDR1 as LNHDA and CDR2 as SQIVND (reference sequence). CDR3 nucleotide sequence: TGTGCCAGTAGTTCCCGAGCTACTAACTATGGCTACACCTTC. Protein: CASSSRATNYGYTF.

A single count supports this clone. The rearrangement uses TRBV28 and TRBJ1-2; possible D gene TRBD1, 5 bases. Trimming shortened V by 6 bases and J by 8 bases, and 13 bases separated the two germline ends. CDR1 MDHEN and CDR2 SYDVKM come from the germline V gene. CDR3 length equals 12 residues. In DNA form, the CDR3 reads TGTGCCAGCAGCTCAGGGTATGCAGGCTACACCTTC. Translated: CASSSGYAGYTF.

The chain recombines TRBV7-3 with TRBJ2-3; 8 nucleotides agree with TRBD1. The CDR3 totals 17 residues. Germline CDR1 is SGHTA and CDR2 is FQGTGA. The ends lost 5 bases at V and 3 bases at J; junction bases unmatched: 13. CDR3 bases: TGTGCCAGCAGCCCCGCCCGACAGGGGCCCTCGACAGATACGCAGTATTTT. It specifies CASSPARQGPSTDTQYF.